This TCR beta chain is drawn from a study of T cell responses to AZD1222 COVID-19 vaccine. Sequenced by immunoSEQ multiplex PCR; TCRdb stores in-frame clones only, minus some. The data show 200,000 to 250,000 clones, about 94% seen once. CDR3 length equals 19 residues. On this clone itself: Its target is not known.

Whole-study results and caveats: At study baseline, merely roughly 6 AZD1222 recipients were seropositive. With dominance at 160-218 and 743-854, vaccine-associated CD4 TCRs spanned spike. Repertoire sampling was restricted to post-peak T cell response timepoints. Females outnumbered males among donors, who were mostly white British; clonal diversity was possibly underestimated.

The sequences come from peripheral blood, collected 28 days after the second dose of the MenACWY control vaccine. This clonotype was obtained from an adult who received the MenACWY meningococcal vaccine as a control. The rearrangement links TRBV21-1 to TRBJ1-3. TRBV21-1 is marked as a pseudogene. The CDR3 DNA reads TGTGCCAGCAGCACCCTCCCGGGGCAGGGTTGGGACTCTGGAAACACCATATATTTT. It specifies CASSTLPGQGWDSGNTIYF.